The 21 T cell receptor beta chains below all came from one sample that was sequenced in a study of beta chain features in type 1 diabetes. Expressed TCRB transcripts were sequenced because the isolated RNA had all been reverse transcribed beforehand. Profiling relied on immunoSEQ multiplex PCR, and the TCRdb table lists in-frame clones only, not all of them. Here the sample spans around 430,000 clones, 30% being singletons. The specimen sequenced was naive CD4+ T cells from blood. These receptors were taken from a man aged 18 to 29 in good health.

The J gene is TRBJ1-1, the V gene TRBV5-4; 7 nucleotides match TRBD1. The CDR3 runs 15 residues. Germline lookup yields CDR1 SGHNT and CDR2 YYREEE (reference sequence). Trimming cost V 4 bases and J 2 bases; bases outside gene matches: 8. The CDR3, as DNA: TGTGCCAGCAGCCCCCAAGGACAGGTAAACACTGAAGCTTTCTTT. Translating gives CASSPQGQVNTEAFF.

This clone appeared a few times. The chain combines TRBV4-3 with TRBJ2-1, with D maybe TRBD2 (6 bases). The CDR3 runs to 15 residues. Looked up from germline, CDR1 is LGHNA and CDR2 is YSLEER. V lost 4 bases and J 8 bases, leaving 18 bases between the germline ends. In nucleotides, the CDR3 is TGCGCCAGCAGCCGGACGCACGGGAGCTTGCATGAGCAGTTCTTC. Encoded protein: CASSRTHGSLHEQFF.

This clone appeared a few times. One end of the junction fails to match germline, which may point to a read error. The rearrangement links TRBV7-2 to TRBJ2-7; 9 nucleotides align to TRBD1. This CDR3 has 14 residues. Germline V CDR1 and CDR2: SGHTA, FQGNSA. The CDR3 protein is CASSPAGQGNEQCF. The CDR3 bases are TGTGCCAGCAGCCCTGCGGGACAGGGAAACGAGCAGTGCTTC. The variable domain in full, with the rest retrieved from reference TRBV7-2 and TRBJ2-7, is GAGVSQSPSNKVTEKGKDVELRCDPISGHTALYWYRQSLGQGLEFLIYFQGNSAPDKSGLPSDRFSAERTGGSVSTLTIQRTQQEDSAVYLCASSPAGQGNEQCFGPGTRLTVT.

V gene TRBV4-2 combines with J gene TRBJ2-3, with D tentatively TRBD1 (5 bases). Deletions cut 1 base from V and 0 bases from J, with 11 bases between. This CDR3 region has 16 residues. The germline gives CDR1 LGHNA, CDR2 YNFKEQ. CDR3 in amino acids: CASSQAAGISTDTQYF. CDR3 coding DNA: TGTGCCAGCAGCCAAGCGGCAGGGATTAGCACAGATACGCAGTATTTT.

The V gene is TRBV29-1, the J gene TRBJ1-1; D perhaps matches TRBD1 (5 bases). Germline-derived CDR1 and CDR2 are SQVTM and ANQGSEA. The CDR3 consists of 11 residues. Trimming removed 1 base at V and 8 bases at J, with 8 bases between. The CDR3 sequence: CSVEAGQEAFF. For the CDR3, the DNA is TGCAGCGTTGAAGCCGGACAAGAAGCTTTCTTT. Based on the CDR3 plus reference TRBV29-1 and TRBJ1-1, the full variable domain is SAVISQKPSRDICQRGTSLTIQCQVDSQVTMMFWYRQQPGQSLTLIATANQGSEATYESGFVIDKFPISRPNLTFSTLTVSNMSPEDSSIYLCSVEAGQEAFFGQGTRLTVV.

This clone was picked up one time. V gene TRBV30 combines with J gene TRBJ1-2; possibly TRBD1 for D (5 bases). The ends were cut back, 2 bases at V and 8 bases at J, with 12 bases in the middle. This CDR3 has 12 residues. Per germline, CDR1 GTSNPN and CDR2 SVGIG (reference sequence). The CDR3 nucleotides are TGTGCCTGGAGTCAGGGCGGTAGGGGCTACACCTTC. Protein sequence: CAWSQGGRGYTF.

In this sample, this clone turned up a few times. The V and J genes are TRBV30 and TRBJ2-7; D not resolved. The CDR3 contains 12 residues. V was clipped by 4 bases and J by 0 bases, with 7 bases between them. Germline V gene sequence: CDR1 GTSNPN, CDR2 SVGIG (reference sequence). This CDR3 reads CAWKGISYEQYF. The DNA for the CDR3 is TGTGCCTGGAAAGGGATCTCCTACGAGCAGTACTTC.

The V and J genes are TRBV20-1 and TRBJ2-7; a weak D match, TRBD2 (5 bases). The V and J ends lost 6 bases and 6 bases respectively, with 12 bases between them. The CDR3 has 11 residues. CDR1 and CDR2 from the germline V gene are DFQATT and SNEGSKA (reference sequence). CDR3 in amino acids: CSARTRTEQYF. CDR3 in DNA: TGCAGTGCCCGCACTAGGACCGAGCAGTACTTC.

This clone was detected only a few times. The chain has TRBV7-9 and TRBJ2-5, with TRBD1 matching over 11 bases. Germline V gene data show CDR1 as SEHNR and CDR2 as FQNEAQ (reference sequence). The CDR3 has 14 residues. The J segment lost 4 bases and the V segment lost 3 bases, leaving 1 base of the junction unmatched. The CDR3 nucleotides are TGTGCCAGCAGCTTTGGGACAGGGGGAGAGACCCAGTACTTC. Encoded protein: CASSFGTGGETQYF.

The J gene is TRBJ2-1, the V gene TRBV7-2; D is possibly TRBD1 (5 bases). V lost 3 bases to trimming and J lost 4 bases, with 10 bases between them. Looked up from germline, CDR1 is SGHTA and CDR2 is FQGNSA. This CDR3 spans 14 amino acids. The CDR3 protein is CASSLGLGYNEQFF. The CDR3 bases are TGTGCCAGCAGCTTGGGGCTTGGGTACAATGAGCAGTTCTTC.

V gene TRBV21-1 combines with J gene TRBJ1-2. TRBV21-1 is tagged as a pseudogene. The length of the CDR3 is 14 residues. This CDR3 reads CASSNTTGLYGYTF. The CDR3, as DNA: TGTGCCAGCAGCAATACAACGGGCCTCTATGGCTACACCTTC.

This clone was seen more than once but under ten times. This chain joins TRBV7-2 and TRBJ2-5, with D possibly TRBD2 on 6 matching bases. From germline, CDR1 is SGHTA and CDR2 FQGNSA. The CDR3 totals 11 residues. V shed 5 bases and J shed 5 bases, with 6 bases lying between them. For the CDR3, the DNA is TGTGCCAGCAGCCGGGAGGAGACCCAGTACTTC. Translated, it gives CASSREETQYF.

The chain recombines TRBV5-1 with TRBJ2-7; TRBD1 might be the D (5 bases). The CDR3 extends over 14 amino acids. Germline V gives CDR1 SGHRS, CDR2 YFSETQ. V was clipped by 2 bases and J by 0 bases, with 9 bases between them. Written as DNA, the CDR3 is TGCGCCAGCAGCTTCGCCGACAGCTCCTACGAGCAGTACTTC. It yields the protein CASSFADSSYEQYF.

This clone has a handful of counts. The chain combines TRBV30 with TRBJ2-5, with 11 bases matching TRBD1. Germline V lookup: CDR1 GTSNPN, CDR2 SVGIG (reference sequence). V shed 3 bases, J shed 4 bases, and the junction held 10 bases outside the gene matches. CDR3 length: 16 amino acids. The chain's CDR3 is CAWSDYRTGGLETQYF. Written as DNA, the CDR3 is TGTGCCTGGAGCGACTACAGGACAGGGGGCTTAGAGACCCAGTACTTC.

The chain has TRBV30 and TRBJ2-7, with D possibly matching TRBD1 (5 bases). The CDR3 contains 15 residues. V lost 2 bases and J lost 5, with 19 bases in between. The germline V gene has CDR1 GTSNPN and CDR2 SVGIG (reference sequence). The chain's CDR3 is CAWSSPPPRAHEQYF. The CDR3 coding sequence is TGTGCCTGGAGTAGCCCTCCCCCCAGGGCCCACGAGCAGTACTTC.

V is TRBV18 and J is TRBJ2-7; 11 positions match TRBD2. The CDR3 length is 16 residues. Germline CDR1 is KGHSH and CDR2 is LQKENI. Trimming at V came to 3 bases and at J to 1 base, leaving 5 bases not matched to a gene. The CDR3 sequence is CASSPDRLAGSYEQYF. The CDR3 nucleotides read TGTGCCAGCTCACCGGACAGACTAGCGGGGTCCTACGAGCAGTACTTC.

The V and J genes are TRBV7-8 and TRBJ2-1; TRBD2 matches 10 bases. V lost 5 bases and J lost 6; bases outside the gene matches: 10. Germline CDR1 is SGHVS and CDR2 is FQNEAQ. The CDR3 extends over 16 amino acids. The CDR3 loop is CASSRPPAGGRNEQFF. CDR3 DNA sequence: TGTGCCAGCAGCCGGCCCCCAGCGGGAGGGCGCAATGAGCAGTTCTTC. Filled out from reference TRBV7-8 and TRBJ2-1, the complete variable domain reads GAGVSQSPRYKVAKRGQDVALRCDPISGHVSLFWYQQALGQGPEFLTYFQNEAQLDKSGLPSDRFFAERPEGSVSTLKIQRTQQEDSAVYLCASSRPPAGGRNEQFFGPGTRLTVL.

The CDR3 region has the DNA TGTGCCAGCAGCTTGTGGCAGCAAGAGACCCAGTACTTC. It is translated as CASSLWQQETQYF. The chain combines TRBV5-4 with TRBJ2-5; D remains unclear. The V gene's germline CDR1 is SGHNT and CDR2 YYREEE (reference sequence). The CDR3 spans 13 residues. Trimming took 1 base from V and 2 from J, leaving 6 bases between them.

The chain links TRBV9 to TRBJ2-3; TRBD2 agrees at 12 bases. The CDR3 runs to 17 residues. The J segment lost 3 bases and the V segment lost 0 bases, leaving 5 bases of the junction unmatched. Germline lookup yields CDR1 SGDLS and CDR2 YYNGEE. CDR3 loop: CASSVGTSGILTDTQYF. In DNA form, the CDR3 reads TGTGCCAGCAGCGTAGGGACTAGCGGGATACTAACAGATACGCAGTATTTT.

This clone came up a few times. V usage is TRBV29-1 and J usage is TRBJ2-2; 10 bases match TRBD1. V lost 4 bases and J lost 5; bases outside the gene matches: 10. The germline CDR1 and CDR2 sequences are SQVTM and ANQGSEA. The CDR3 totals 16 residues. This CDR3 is CSVVPTGGGRTGELFF. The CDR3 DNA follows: TGCAGCGTTGTGCCGACAGGGGGCGGAAGGACCGGGGAGCTGTTTTTT.

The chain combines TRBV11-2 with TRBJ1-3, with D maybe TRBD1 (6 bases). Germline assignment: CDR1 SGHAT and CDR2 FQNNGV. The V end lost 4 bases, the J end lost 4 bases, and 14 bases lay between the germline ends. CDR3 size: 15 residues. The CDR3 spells CASSWPRQAGNTIYF. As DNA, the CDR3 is TGTGCCAGCAGCTGGCCTCGACAGGCGGGAAACACCATATATTTT.